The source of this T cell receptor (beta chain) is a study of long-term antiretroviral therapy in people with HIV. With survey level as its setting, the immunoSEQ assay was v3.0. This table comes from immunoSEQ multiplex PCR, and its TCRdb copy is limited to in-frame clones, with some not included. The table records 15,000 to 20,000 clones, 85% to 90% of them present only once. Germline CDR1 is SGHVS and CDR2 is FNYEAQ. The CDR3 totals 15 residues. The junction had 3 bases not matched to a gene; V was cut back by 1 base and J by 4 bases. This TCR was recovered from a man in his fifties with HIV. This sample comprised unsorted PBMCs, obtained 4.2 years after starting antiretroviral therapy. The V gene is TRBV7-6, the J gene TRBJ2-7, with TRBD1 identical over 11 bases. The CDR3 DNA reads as TGTGCCAGCAGCTTAGAAGGGACAGGGGGTTACGAGCAGTACTTC. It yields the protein CASSLEGTGGYEQYF.